A single sample gave rise to the 9 T cell receptor beta chains below, sequenced in a study of blood T cell repertoires in COVID-19. Libraries were prepared by immunoSEQ multiplex PCR; TCRdb keeps only in-frame clonotypes and omits some of them. The sample includes about 63,000 clones, 74% of them seen just once. The sequenced sample was peripheral blood. The receptors originated from an elderly woman with acute or convalescent COVID-19.

The chain joins TRBV6-5 to TRBJ2-3; 11 nucleotides agree with TRBD2. The J segment lost 3 bases and the V segment lost 2 bases, leaving 1 base of the junction unmatched. CDR1 is MNHEY, CDR2 SVGAGI, per germline. CDR3 length: 15 amino acids. The CDR3 region has the DNA TGTGCCAGCAGTTACCGGACTAGCGGGACAGATACGCAGTATTTT. It yields the protein CASSYRTSGTDTQYF.

DNA for the CDR3: TGCAGTGCTAGTGCAGGGGGGACATATGGCTACACCTTC. Translation: CSASAGGTYGYTF. The V call is TRBV20-1, the J call TRBJ1-2; 7 bases fit TRBD1. In germline, CDR1 is DFQATT, CDR2 SNEGSKA (reference sequence). This CDR3 is built from 13 residues. The V gene end was trimmed by 3 bases and the J gene end by 5 bases; junction bases not matched to a gene: 6.

The chain is built from TRBV11-3 and TRBJ2-2; D possibly corresponds to TRBD2 (6 bases). Trimming pared 1 base from V and 6 bases from J, leaving 9 bases between. CDR1 is SGHNT, CDR2 YENEEA, per germline. The CDR3 has 14 residues. CDR3 residues: CASSLAGDPGELFF. DNA of the CDR3: TGTGCCAGCAGCTTAGCGGGAGACCCCGGGGAGCTGTTTTTT.

DNA for the CDR3: TGTGCCAGCAGCCGCGTAGGGACAGTCTTGGAGCAGTACTTC. Protein product: CASSRVGTVLEQYF. The J gene is TRBJ2-7, the V gene TRBV27; TRBD1 matches 7 bases. The germline CDR1 and CDR2 sequences are MNHEY and SMNVEV (reference sequence). Trimming at V came to 6 bases and at J to 7 bases, leaving 12 bases not matched to a gene. The CDR3 totals 14 residues.

This chain connects TRBV28 to TRBJ1-4; 9 positions agree with TRBD1. This CDR3 comprises 15 residues. Losses at the gene ends were 5 bases for V and 3 bases for J; bases not matched to a gene: 4. Germline CDR1 MDHEN, CDR2 SYDVKM. The CDR3 region has the DNA TGTGCCAGCAGTCAACAGGGGGCCTCTAATGAAAAACTGTTTTTT. Translated: CASSQQGASNEKLFF.

The sample holds many counts of this clone. The gene calls are TRBV3-1 (or the pseudogene TRBV3-2) and TRBJ1-5; D not resolved. This CDR3 spans 15 amino acids. Between the trimmed V and J ends, which lost 3 bases and 2 bases, there was a span of 11 bases. Germline loops: CDR1 LGHDT, CDR2 YNNKEL (reference sequence). CDR3 sequence reads: CASSHNPGGNQPQHF. CDR3 nucleotide sequence: TGTGCCAGCAGCCACAACCCCGGGGGCAATCAGCCCCAGCATTTT.

As DNA, the CDR3 is TGTGCCAGCAGCTCCGACAGGGGCGCAGATACGCAGTATTTT. It yields the protein CASSSDRGADTQYF. V is TRBV11-1 and J is TRBJ2-3, with 8 bases matching TRBD1. Germline V gene lookup returns CDR1 SGHAT and CDR2 FQDESV (reference sequence). CDR3 length: 14 residues. With 4 bases clipped from V and 4 bases from J, the junction kept 4 bases outside the gene matches. The full variable domain, with the rest looked up from reference TRBV11-1 and TRBJ2-3, is EAEVAQSPRYKITEKSQAVAFWCDPISGHATLYWYRQILGQGPELLVQFQDESVVDDSQLPKDRFSAERLKGVDSTLKIQPAELGDSAMYLCASSSDRGADTQYFGPGTRLTVL.

The CDR3 here is CASSRTGGAYTEAFF. The CDR3 nucleotides read TGTGCCAGCAGCCGGACAGGGGGCGCGTATACTGAAGCTTTCTTT. V gene TRBV5-5 combines with J gene TRBJ1-1; 11 nucleotides agree with TRBD1. The CDR3 is 15 residues long. The junction had 7 bases not matched to a gene; V was cut back by 4 bases and J by 5 bases. Germline lookup yields CDR1 SGHKS and CDR2 YYEKEE (reference sequence).

The chain carries TRBV6-1 and TRBJ2-7; a weak D match, TRBD2 (7 bases). Trimming pared 2 bases from V and 3 bases from J, leaving 26 bases between. The length of the CDR3 is 19 residues. Germline CDR1 and CDR2: MNHNS and SASEGT. CDR3 in amino acids: CASSEMGFGIGGAGYEQYF. The CDR3 bases are TGTGCCAGCAGTGAAATGGGATTTGGTATTGGGGGGGCGGGCTACGAGCAGTACTTC.